This TCR beta chain was identified during a study of blood T cell repertoires in COVID-19. Per the study methods: Estimation of nucleated cell counts was performed using reference gene primer amplification. Produced via immunoSEQ multiplex PCR; TCRdb's table is partial and in-frame only. Clone size and V and J calls were adopted from that table, with D and trimming inferred from the DNA. Counted here are some 150,000 clones, about 88% occurring once; the ten biggest clones make up roughly 2.5%. The CDR3 consists of 14 residues. The germline V gene encodes CDR1 MNHNY and CDR2 SVGAGI (reference sequence). Trimming took 7 bases from V and 3 from J; bases not matched to a gene: 8.

The V call is TRBV6-6, the J call TRBJ1-1; 7 nucleotides match TRBD1. Sequencing was performed on peripheral blood. The sequence was obtained from a human donor with acute or convalescent COVID-19. The donor label of this sample is uncertain. For the CDR3, the DNA is TGTGCCAGCACCAGGCGGCAGGGGGACACTGAAGCTTTCTTT. Translation: CASTRRQGDTEAFF.